This T cell receptor (beta chain) derives from a study of shared clonotypes between healthy human individuals. At the level of the study: Aged between 18 and 49, the donors were two women and three men.

TCRdb's copy holds only in-frame clones and misses some; the assay was immunoSEQ multiplex PCR. The data contain 600,000 to 750,000 clones, around 90% of them singletons. CDR1 is MNHNS, CDR2 SASEGT, per germline. The CDR3 sequence is 11 residues long. V was pared by 6 bases and J by 11 bases, with 2 bases of the junction left unmatched. Regarding the study as a whole: Specimens sampled were limited to blood, with tissue repertoires likely differing.

On this clone: Its antigen remains unidentified.

V is TRBV6-1 and J is TRBJ2-1, with 9 bases that match TRBD1. The source is a man aged 18 to 30 in good health. Some clones in this sample may be carry-over from other donors' samples. Sequencing input: memory CD8+ T cells from PBMCs. Subset reported: CD45RO+ cells pooled with CCR7-negative TemRA cells. The CDR3 here is CASRDRGKQFF. The CDR3 bases are TGTGCCAGCAGGGACAGGGGAAAGCAGTTCTTC.